This T cell receptor (beta chain) originates from a study of monozygotic twins with inflammatory bowel disease. A note on this clonotype: No antigen is known for it.

Study results and caveats: On the inverse Simpson index, IBD patients scored lower for TCRbeta diversity than healthy co-twins. In these data, no single strong IBD-associated signal or clonotype received support.

One entry per CDR3 protein, without DNA, is what TCRdb gives after re-calling the 5' RACE reads. The sample has fewer than 200,000 distinct CDR3 sequences. CDR3 length: 14 residues. Per germline, CDR1 GTSNPN and CDR2 SVGIG (reference sequence). The V and J genes are TRBV30 and TRBJ1-5; lacking DNA, the TRBD1 call made by TCRdb goes unchecked. This clonotype originated in a human donor with ulcerative colitis or Crohn's disease, or a healthy co-twin of an affected twin (not recorded which). Sequencing used blood. Here the CDR3 reads CAWSNRGQGQPQHF.